This record covers a single T cell receptor beta chain. The CDR3 length is 16 residues. The germline V gene encodes CDR1 KGHDR and CDR2 SFDVKD. V lost 2 bases and J 5 bases, leaving 14 bases between the germline ends. This entry belongs to a study of T-cell reconstitution after alpha-beta-depleted transplantation in children. Preparation of the TCRbeta library involved a method that used unique molecular identifiers. In TCRdb, the PCR reads were re-called with MiXCR into one record per CDR3 protein. The data show around 400,000 distinct CDR3 sequences, around 21% seen once. The J gene is TRBJ2-2, the V gene TRBV24-1, with D perhaps matching TRBD1 (5 bases). The sequences come from PBMCs from the stem cell graft donor, collected from the stem cell graft. The clonotype originates from a human donor who donated a stem cell graft to a child with acute myeloid leukemia. CDR3 loop: CATSDSAQVDTGELFF. The CDR3 DNA reads as TGTGCCACCAGTGATTCAGCACAGGTCGATACCGGGGAGCTGTTTTTT.